These T cell receptor beta chains were read from a single sample in a study of cytomegalovirus exposure and HLA in healthy donors. The protocol was immunoSEQ multiplex PCR, while the TCRdb copy is restricted to in-frame clones and leaves out a portion. The repertoire holds about 180,000 clones, around 82% seen once, with 2% to 2.5% in the top ten. The sequenced material came from PBMCs. The receptors derive from a woman younger than 45 in good health and CMV-seropositive. CDR3s leave out the opening cysteine and the closing phenylalanine or tryptophan. Each record gives: D gene, CDR3 length, V gene, J gene, CDR3 protein. A D gene is named only where the DNA matches it firmly.

D gene: NA
CDR3 length: 11
V gene: TRBV10-1
J gene: TRBJ2-7
CDR3 protein: ASGGRAKDEQY

D gene: NA
CDR3 length: 14
V gene: TRBV7-6
J gene: TRBJ2-5
CDR3 protein: ASSLIRTAIQETQY

D gene: NA
CDR3 length: 12
V gene: TRBV2
J gene: TRBJ2-1
CDR3 protein: ASSRDSVNNEQF

D gene: NA
CDR3 length: 11
V gene: TRBV9
J gene: TRBJ2-7
CDR3 protein: ASSPGSSYEQY

D gene: NA
CDR3 length: 11
V gene: TRBV5-1
J gene: TRBJ2-3
CDR3 protein: ASSSTSTDTQY

D gene: NA
CDR3 length: 12
V gene: TRBV25-1
J gene: TRBJ2-7
CDR3 protein: ASSESDSAYEQY

D gene: NA
CDR3 length: 10
V gene: TRBV18
J gene: TRBJ1-3
CDR3 protein: ASSPRGNTIY

D gene: NA
CDR3 length: 12
V gene: TRBV6-1
J gene: TRBJ1-4
CDR3 protein: ASSEAYWNEKLF

D gene: NA
CDR3 length: 14
V gene: TRBV4-1
J gene: TRBJ2-1
CDR3 protein: ASSQERRSSYNEQF

D gene: TRBD2
CDR3 length: 11
V gene: TRBV7-9
J gene: TRBJ2-1
CDR3 protein: ASSLGLAGVQF

D gene: NA
CDR3 length: 13
V gene: TRBV6-5
J gene: TRBJ2-6
CDR3 protein: ASAVGGTGANVLT

D gene: TRBD2
CDR3 length: 14
V gene: TRBV5-1
J gene: TRBJ2-1
CDR3 protein: ASSATSGGRYNEQF

D gene: NA
CDR3 length: 15
V gene: TRBV10-3
J gene: TRBJ1-2
CDR3 protein: AISEGDHRLLNYGYT

D gene: NA
CDR3 length: 14
V gene: TRBV21-1
J gene: TRBJ1-6
CDR3 protein: ASSDAGGSYNSPLH

D gene: NA
CDR3 length: 13
V gene: TRBV5-1
J gene: NA
CDR3 protein: ASSGAPGQAYEQY

D gene: NA
CDR3 length: 11
V gene: TRBV7-7
J gene: TRBJ2-7
CDR3 protein: ASSFAGGREQC

D gene: TRBD2
CDR3 length: 17
V gene: TRBV27
J gene: TRBJ2-2
CDR3 protein: ASSLGRLGTSGGLGELF

D gene: TRBD1
CDR3 length: 12
V gene: TRBV4-3
J gene: TRBJ2-7
CDR3 protein: ASSHLQGPYEQY

D gene: TRBD2
CDR3 length: 13
V gene: TRBV4-1
J gene: TRBJ2-7
CDR3 protein: ASSQDRAGPYEQY

D gene: NA
CDR3 length: 13
V gene: TRBV7-2
J gene: TRBJ2-3
CDR3 protein: ASSRGRKRDHTQY

D gene: NA
CDR3 length: 13
V gene: TRBV5-1
J gene: TRBJ2-3
CDR3 protein: ASKSLGSSTDTQY

D gene: TRBD1
CDR3 length: 12
V gene: TRBV27
J gene: TRBJ1-4
CDR3 protein: ASSPRTGREKLF

D gene: TRBD2
CDR3 length: 12
V gene: TRBV5-4
J gene: TRBJ2-3
CDR3 protein: AGSGGGSTDTQY

D gene: NA
CDR3 length: 11
V gene: TRBV7-2
J gene: TRBJ1-2
CDR3 protein: ASSLEGIYGYT

D gene: TRBD1
CDR3 length: 10
V gene: TRBV27
J gene: TRBJ1-2
CDR3 protein: ASRTYRGGYT

D gene: TRBD2
CDR3 length: 12
V gene: TRBV10-3
J gene: TRBJ2-5
CDR3 protein: AISDGSGGASMY

D gene: TRBD2
CDR3 length: 18
V gene: TRBV10-3
J gene: TRBJ2-1
CDR3 protein: AISESRLMTSGGWHNEQL

D gene: TRBD1
CDR3 length: 13
V gene: TRBV7-2
J gene: TRBJ2-7
CDR3 protein: ASSSRDSFSYEQY

D gene: NA
CDR3 length: 11
V gene: TRBV6-1
J gene: TRBJ1-1
CDR3 protein: ASRRVLNTEAF

D gene: TRBD2
CDR3 length: 16
V gene: TRBV10-1
J gene: TRBJ2-3
CDR3 protein: ASLVGPTSGGGQDTQY

D gene: TRBD2
CDR3 length: 14
V gene: TRBV6-5
J gene: TRBJ2-3
CDR3 protein: ASSYSTSGWTDTQY

D gene: NA
CDR3 length: 15
V gene: TRBV5-6
J gene: TRBJ2-3
CDR3 protein: ASSGSSTGGGTDTQY

D gene: NA
CDR3 length: 14
V gene: TRBV5-4
J gene: TRBJ2-7
CDR3 protein: ASSAAADYSSRVQY

D gene: NA
CDR3 length: 13
V gene: TRBV2
J gene: TRBJ1-3
CDR3 protein: ASSAAGRSGNTIY

D gene: NA
CDR3 length: 17
V gene: TRBV15
J gene: TRBJ1-4
CDR3 protein: ATSGDRNRVRSVGEKLF

D gene: TRBD1
CDR3 length: 10
V gene: TRBV29-1
J gene: TRBJ1-2
CDR3 protein: SVGGQGGGYT

D gene: NA
CDR3 length: 15
V gene: TRBV5-1
J gene: TRBJ2-6
CDR3 protein: ASSLGAGAAGANVLT

D gene: NA
CDR3 length: 12
V gene: TRBV5-1
J gene: TRBJ2-7
CDR3 protein: ASKSGGSSYEQY

D gene: NA
CDR3 length: 12
V gene: TRBV5-4
J gene: TRBJ1-4
CDR3 protein: ASSYDGVGEKLF

D gene: TRBD1
CDR3 length: 13
V gene: TRBV6-5
J gene: TRBJ1-2
CDR3 protein: ASSFYFGTGYGYT

D gene: NA
CDR3 length: 12
V gene: TRBV9
J gene: TRBJ2-7
CDR3 protein: ASSLGTSSYEQY

D gene: TRBD1
CDR3 length: 13
V gene: TRBV7-3
J gene: TRBJ1-6
CDR3 protein: ASSLGQGFNSPLH

D gene: NA
CDR3 length: 13
V gene: TRBV5-6
J gene: TRBJ2-3
CDR3 protein: ASSLARCPTDTQY

D gene: NA
CDR3 length: 10
V gene: TRBV28
J gene: TRBJ1-5
CDR3 protein: ASSFVSGPQH

D gene: NA
CDR3 length: 11
V gene: TRBV18
J gene: TRBJ1-2
CDR3 protein: ASSPGPAYGYT

D gene: TRBD1
CDR3 length: 15
V gene: TRBV27
J gene: TRBJ2-3
CDR3 protein: ASSVGQGATSTDTQY

D gene: TRBD2
CDR3 length: 14
V gene: TRBV2
J gene: TRBJ2-3
CDR3 protein: ASSTTERGARNTQY

D gene: NA
CDR3 length: 12
V gene: TRBV19
J gene: TRBJ1-4
CDR3 protein: ASSIKWAGEKLF